This TCR beta chain was obtained from a study of T cells in Graves' hyperthyroidism and ophthalmopathy. Turning to the study itself: Blood was drawn when the patient was first diagnosed and still untreated.

TCR beta CDR3 sequences were amplified from RNA transcripts. HTBI primers drove first-round RT-PCR of the TCR CDR3. MiXCR, applied by TCRdb to the multiplex PCR reads, yields one record per CDR3 protein. The table records more than 500,000 distinct CDR3 sequences, 15% to 20% of them present only once. CDR3 length: 11 residues. Germline CDR1 reads GTSNPN; CDR2 reads SVGIG (reference sequence). Trimming removed 0 bases at V and 4 bases at J, with 4 bases between. There are a few counts of this clonotype. Its specificity is not known. Criteria for exclusion of patients were uncontrolled infection, other autoimmune disease, pregnancy or lactation. Whole-study results and caveats: Most thyroid clonotypes expanded above 0.001 were also detected in blood. The model anticipated ophthalmopathy a median about six months pre-onset.

Sequences were obtained from blood. The chain uses TRBV30 and TRBJ2-7; no firm D call. This TCR was sampled from a woman in her twenties or thirties with Graves' hyperthyroidism. The CDR3 spells CAWSVWYEQYF. CDR3 sequence (DNA): TGTGCCTGGAGTGTGTGGTACGAGCAGTACTTC.